Following are 30 T cell receptor beta chains from one sample sequenced in a study of pediatric ulcerative colitis. The data were produced by immunoSEQ multiplex PCR, yet TCRdb's version contains in-frame clones alone and is incomplete. The repertoire holds fewer than 30,000 clones, with 65% to 80% as singletons. Rectal tissue came from one to two pinch biopsies taken at colonoscopy. Sequencing was performed on gut tissue. All receptors derive from a boy aged 5 to 17 with severe ulcerative colitis.

The rearrangement joins TRBV4-1 to TRBJ2-1; the D is unclear. This CDR3 spans 13 amino acids. Trimming removed 5 bases at V and 5 bases at J, with 10 bases between. Germline loops: CDR1 MGHRA, CDR2 YSYEKL. In DNA form, the CDR3 reads TGCGCCAGCAGCAGAAGTTTAAACAATGAGCAGTTCTTC. Translated: CASSRSLNNEQFF.

The genes are TRBV30 and TRBJ1-1; D not resolved. This CDR3 has 12 amino acids. Germline values: CDR1 GTSNPN, CDR2 SVGIG (reference sequence). The V and J ends lost 3 bases and 7 bases respectively, with 12 bases between them. The chain's CDR3 is CAWRSGRLEAFF. The CDR3 nucleotides are TGTGCCTGGAGATCCGGACGGCTTGAAGCTTTCTTT. Drawing the rest from reference TRBV30 and TRBJ1-1, the complete variable domain is SQTIHQWPATLVQPVGSPLSLECTVEGTSNPNLYWYRQAAGRGLQLLFYSVGIGQISSEVPQNLSASRPQDRQFILSSKKLLLSDSGFYLCAWRSGRLEAFFGQGTRLTVV.

This clone was seen more than once but under ten times. The V and J genes are TRBV15 and TRBJ1-3; 8 positions match TRBD1. V was clipped by 1 base and J by 2 bases; unmatched bases: 4. The CDR3 is 16 residues long. Germline CDR1 LNHNV, CDR2 YYDKDF (reference sequence). CDR3 region: CATSRGQGITGNTIYF. In DNA form, the CDR3 reads TGTGCCACCAGCAGAGGACAGGGGATAACTGGAAACACCATATATTTT.

V gene TRBV9 combines with J gene TRBJ1-4; D is unresolved. CDR1 is SGDLS, CDR2 YYNGEE, per germline. Trimming pared 0 bases from V and 8 bases from J, leaving 20 bases between. This CDR3 spans 17 amino acids. The CDR3 loop reads CASSVGYGPQIGEKLFF. The CDR3 DNA reads as TGTGCCAGCAGCGTAGGGTATGGGCCCCAGATCGGAGAAAAACTGTTTTTT.

This chain connects TRBV10-3 to TRBJ2-3, with a weak D call TRBD2 (6 bases). In germline, CDR1 is ENHRY, CDR2 SYGVKD. CDR3 length: 14 amino acids. V was trimmed by 8 bases and J by 2 bases, leaving 14 bases between them. The CDR3: CAIGSGSFTDTQYF. In DNA form, the CDR3 reads TGTGCCATCGGAAGCGGGTCTTTCACAGATACGCAGTATTTT.

CDR3 DNA sequence: TGTGCCAGCAGCTTAGGGGGCACGTCGCAAGCTTTCTTT. Its protein is CASSLGGTSQAFF. The chain combines TRBV5-6 with TRBJ1-1; 7 bases match TRBD1. This CDR3 comprises 13 residues. V dropped 2 bases and J dropped 9; count of bases not matched to a gene: 7. Germline CDR1 reads SGHDT; CDR2 reads YYEEEE.

The chain couples TRBV5-6 to TRBJ2-7, with D unresolved. CDR3 length: 14 amino acids. V was pared by 3 bases and J by 2 bases, with 12 bases between. Germline V gene sequence: CDR1 SGHDT, CDR2 YYEEEE. Here the CDR3 reads CASSSSWVTYEQYF. For the CDR3, the DNA is TGTGCCAGCAGCTCCAGCTGGGTTACCTACGAGCAGTACTTC.

In its sample, this clone was seen once. The V gene is TRBV9, the J gene TRBJ2-7, with 7 bases matching TRBD2. The CDR3 length is 14 residues. The V gene's germline CDR1 is SGDLS and CDR2 YYNGEE. V lost 1 base and J lost 5; bases outside the gene matches: 6. The CDR3 loop reads CASSVSSGTHEQYF. The CDR3 DNA sequence: TGTGCCAGCAGCGTATCGAGCGGGACGCACGAGCAGTACTTC.

CDR3 residues: CAWTPGEAIGSPLHF. DNA of the CDR3: TGTGCCTGGACCCCAGGGGAGGCGATAGGTTCACCCCTCCACTTT. This chain links TRBV30 with TRBJ1-6, with a weak D call TRBD1 (6 bases). Trimming took 4 bases from V and 9 from J, leaving 19 bases between them. This CDR3 spans 15 amino acids. Per germline, CDR1 GTSNPN and CDR2 SVGIG (reference sequence).

This clone was observed a single time. The chain joins TRBV7-9 to TRBJ2-3, with TRBD2 identical over 10 bases. The CDR3 totals 18 residues. Germline values: CDR1 SEHNR, CDR2 FQNEAQ (reference sequence). V gave up 1 base and J gave up 1 base; unmatched junction bases: 8. CDR3 nucleotide sequence: TGTGCCAGCAGCTTAGTACCTAGCGGGAGTTGGGGCACAGATACGCAGTATTTT. This codes for CASSLVPSGSWGTDTQYF.

CDR3 in DNA: TGTGCCAGCAGCAAAAGAGGGGACAGTCACAGGCACTTC. It translates to CASSKRGDSHRHF. The chain carries TRBV21-1 and TRBJ2-7; TRBD1 is the table's D call, not checked against the DNA. TRBV21-1 counts as a pseudogene. This CDR3 is built from 13 residues.

V and J are TRBV4-1 and TRBJ2-3; unclear D gene. The CDR3 covers 14 residues. Germline assignment: CDR1 MGHRA and CDR2 YSYEKL. The V end was cut by 1 base, the J end by 3 bases, with 8 bases between. The CDR3 here is CASSQVKGTDTQYF. The CDR3 bases are TGCGCCAGCAGCCAAGTTAAGGGTACAGATACGCAGTATTTT.

This clone was counted only a few times. The genes are TRBV27 and TRBJ1-5, with D uncertain. The CDR3 totals 13 residues. CDR1 and CDR2 from the germline V gene are MNHEY and SMNVEV (reference sequence). Trimming removed 9 bases from V and 2 bases from J, with 11 bases in between. The CDR3 sequence is CASCSGGNQPQHF. CDR3 DNA sequence: TGTGCCAGTTGCTCCGGAGGCAATCAGCCCCAGCATTTT.

The chain recombines TRBV11-3 with TRBJ1-1; TRBD1 is a possible D gene (5 bases). This CDR3 spans 13 amino acids. CDR1 SGHNT and CDR2 YENEEA come from the germline V gene. V lost 5 bases and J 10 bases, leaving 17 bases between the germline ends. CDR3 nucleotide sequence: TGTGCCAGCAGCGACGGGAGTATTGGGACAGCTTTCTTT. Amino acids: CASSDGSIGTAFF.

The V call is TRBV27, the J call TRBJ1-6; 7 bases align to TRBD1. Per germline, CDR1 MNHEY and CDR2 SMNVEV (reference sequence). This CDR3 region has 15 residues. The V gene end was trimmed by 1 base and the J gene end by 10 bases; junction bases not matched to a gene: 7. The CDR3: CASSLWSGGDSPLHF. DNA for the CDR3: TGTGCCAGCAGTTTATGGTCAGGGGGGGACTCACCCCTCCACTTT.

Comment on this clone: Other nucleotide sequences in the sample specify the same CDR3. The chain has TRBV7-9 and TRBJ2-7; D is perhaps TRBD2 (5 bases). Trimming shortened V by 6 bases and J by 0 bases, and 9 bases separated the two germline ends. The germline V gene has CDR1 SEHNR and CDR2 FQNEAQ (reference sequence). The CDR3 has 13 amino acids. DNA for the CDR3: TGTGCCAGCAGGGACTCCCTCTCCTACGAGCAGTACTTC. It yields the protein CASRDSLSYEQYF.

V gene TRBV29-1 combines with J gene TRBJ1-1; D remains ambiguous. Trimming took 1 base from V and 5 from J, leaving 5 bases between them. The CDR3 is 11 residues long. Per germline, CDR1 SQVTM and CDR2 ANQGSEA. CDR3 nucleotides: TGCAGCGTTGAAGGGGGAACTGAAGCTTTCTTT. Translated: CSVEGGTEAFF.

The chain uses TRBV5-1 and TRBJ2-2; 7 bases are shared with TRBD2. The CDR3 sequence is 14 residues long. Looked up from germline, CDR1 is SGHRS and CDR2 is YFSETQ. Trimming cost V 5 bases and J 1 base; bases outside gene matches: 2. The CDR3 region is CASRASGNTGELFF. CDR3 DNA sequence: TGCGCCAGCAGGGCTAGCGGGAACACCGGGGAGCTGTTTTTT.

The J gene is TRBJ2-2, the V gene TRBV9; D might be TRBD2 (5 bases). The CDR3 runs to 16 residues. The germline V gene encodes CDR1 SGDLS and CDR2 YYNGEE. Between the trimmed V and J ends, which lost 0 bases and 6 bases, there was a span of 15 bases. As DNA, the CDR3 is TGTGCCAGCAGCGTAGGTGGTCGGGATGGAGCCGGGGAGCTGTTTTTT. It translates to CASSVGGRDGAGELFF.

Comment on this clone: The sample has other DNA sequences that encode this CDR3 too. V is TRBV6-4 and J is TRBJ2-6; 7 nucleotides line up with TRBD1. V dropped 6 bases and J dropped 4; count of bases not matched to a gene: 6. The CDR3 is made up of 15 amino acids. CDR1 and CDR2 (germline): MRHNA, SNTAGT. This CDR3 reads CASSPQGTGANVLTF. The CDR3 DNA follows: TGTGCCAGCAGCCCACAGGGGACAGGGGCCAACGTCCTGACTTTC.

This clone has only a few counts. V usage is TRBV4-1 and J usage is TRBJ1-5, with 12 bases that match TRBD1. The CDR3 has 13 amino acids. J was trimmed by 5 bases and V by 8 bases; bases with no gene match: 1. CDR1 is MGHRA and CDR2 is YSYEKL in the germline V gene. This CDR3 is CASGTGGDQPQHF. CDR3 DNA: TGCGCCAGCGGGACAGGGGGCGATCAGCCCCAGCATTTT.

V and J are TRBV14 and TRBJ1-1, with D possibly TRBD1 on 6 matching bases. V shed 1 base and J shed 4 bases, with 13 bases lying between them. CDR1 is SGHDN, CDR2 FVKESK, per germline. This CDR3 is built from 15 residues. The CDR3 spells CASSQGPGASTEAFF. CDR3 coding DNA: TGTGCCAGCAGCCAAGGTCCAGGGGCGAGCACTGAAGCTTTCTTT.

This clone was picked up a small number of times. The V and J genes are TRBV10-3 and TRBJ2-5; D is undetermined. Trimming took off 0 bases at V and 5 bases at J, with 4 bases between the two ends. The CDR3 spans 12 residues. The V gene's germline CDR1 is ENHRY and CDR2 SYGVKD. This CDR3 is CAISESSETQYF. The CDR3 DNA reads TGTGCCATCAGTGAGTCTTCGGAGACCCAGTACTTC.

The gene calls are TRBV7-6 and TRBJ2-1; unclear D gene. Germline CDR1 is SGHVS and CDR2 is FNYEAQ. The CDR3 loop spans 16 amino acids. The V gene lost 1 base and the J gene lost 0 bases, with 10 bases spanning the gap. Written as DNA, the CDR3 is TGTGCCAGCAGCTTAGAACCAAGGAGCTCCTACAATGAGCAGTTCTTC. It is translated as CASSLEPRSSYNEQFF.

The chain links TRBV15 to TRBJ2-7, with D unclear. Germline lookup yields CDR1 LNHNV and CDR2 YYDKDF (reference sequence). This CDR3 is built from 14 residues. The V end lost 4 bases, the J end lost 6 bases, and 16 bases lay between the germline ends. The CDR3 coding sequence is TGTGCCACCAGCACCGCTCCCTTCGGCTTCGAGCAGTACTTC. It codes for CATSTAPFGFEQYF.

This chain uses TRBV6-4 with TRBJ2-6; TRBD1 agrees at 7 bases. Germline assignment: CDR1 MRHNA and CDR2 SNTAGT. The V and J ends lost 6 bases and 0 bases, in that order; junction bases with no gene match: 5. The CDR3 runs to 16 residues. CDR3 sequence (DNA): TGTGCCAGCAGCCGGGACAGCCCCTCTGGGGCCAACGTCCTGACTTTC. The encoded protein is CASSRDSPSGANVLTF.

The genes are TRBV14 and TRBJ1-1, with a tentative D call TRBD1 (5 bases). Germline V gene lookup returns CDR1 SGHDN and CDR2 FVKESK. The CDR3 runs 13 residues. V lost 0 bases and J 8 bases, leaving 10 bases between the germline ends. CDR3 loop: CASSQDDRGEAFF. Here the CDR3 DNA reads TGTGCCAGCAGCCAAGACGATAGGGGAGAAGCTTTCTTT. Filled out from reference TRBV14 and TRBJ1-1, the complete variable domain reads EAGVTQFPSHSVIEKGQTVTLRCDPISGHDNLYWYRRVMGKEIKFLLHFVKESKQDESGMPNNRFLAERTGGTYSTLKVQPAELEDSGVYFCASSQDDRGEAFFGQGTRLTVV.

This clone appeared once. The rearrangement joins TRBV27 to TRBJ2-1; D remains unclear. The CDR3 consists of 14 residues. Trimming took off 1 base at V and 6 bases at J, with 10 bases between the two ends. Germline V lookup: CDR1 MNHEY, CDR2 SMNVEV (reference sequence). The CDR3 DNA reads as TGTGCCAGCAGTTTATTCACGGCGAGCAATGAGCAGTTCTTC. It codes for CASSLFTASNEQFF.

In DNA, the CDR3 is TGCGCCAGCAGAGGGACTAGCGGGGGTCACAATGAGCAGTTCTTC. Its translation is CASRGTSGGHNEQFF. The V call is TRBV5-1, the J call TRBJ2-1; 14 bases align to TRBD2. Germline CDR1 SGHRS, CDR2 YFSETQ. The CDR3 extends over 15 amino acids. With V trimmed by 5 bases and J by 5 bases, 3 bases remained unmatched.

The chain recombines TRBV5-4 with TRBJ2-7; the D gene is possibly TRBD2 (6 bases). The CDR3 totals 15 residues. Per the germline V gene, CDR1 is SGHNT and CDR2 is YYREEE (reference sequence). V lost 2 bases to trimming and J lost 3 bases, with 15 bases between them. For the CDR3, the DNA is TGTGCCAGCAGCTTAACGGGCAGGGAGGTCTACGAGCAGTACTTC. Translation gives CASSLTGREVYEQYF.